The 8 T cell receptor beta chains in this list originate from one sample, sequenced in a study of response to subunit inactivated influenza vaccine. TCRdb reprocessed the RT-PCR reads with MiXCR, giving one entry per CDR3 protein. This table has hundreds of thousands of distinct CDR3 sequences, 11% appearing once. Another study also made use of these data, one on T cells expressing NK-cell markers. This second study notes: Scientists made TCR beta cDNA using 5'RACE template switching with UMIs.

This specimen was PBMCs from blood, taken on the day of vaccination. The receptors originated from a man aged 50 to 59 who received an inactivated influenza vaccine.

There are a few counts of this clonotype. The chain joins TRBV7-9 to TRBJ1-5; tentatively, D is TRBD1 (5 bases). Germline CDR1 reads SEHNR; CDR2 reads FQNEAQ (reference sequence). Trimming cost V 8 bases and J 2 bases, with 10 bases left between them. The CDR3 is 13 amino acids. In nucleotides, the CDR3 is TGTGCCAGCTCGGCACAGGGCAATCAGCCCCAGCATTTT. Residues: CASSAQGNQPQHF.

This clonotype was recorded only once. The chain's CDR3 is CASRLQAGDTQYF. CDR3 nucleotides: TGTGCCAGCAGACTACAGGCGGGCGATACGCAGTATTTT. The rearrangement joins TRBV5-4 to TRBJ2-3; tentatively, D is TRBD1 or TRBD2 (5 bases each). Germline assignment: CDR1 SGHNT and CDR2 YYREEE (reference sequence). Trimming cost V 5 bases and J 6 bases, with 13 bases left between them. The CDR3 has 13 amino acids.

This clonotype has only a few counts. The chain carries TRBV20-1 and TRBJ1-1; 7 bases are shared with TRBD1. The V gene end was trimmed by 6 bases and the J gene end by 2 bases; junction bases not matched to a gene: 6. CDR1 DFQATT and CDR2 SNEGSKA come from the germline V gene (reference sequence). The CDR3 extends over 13 amino acids. Written as DNA, the CDR3 is TGCAGTGCGCCCAGGGGGTTCAACACTGAAGCTTTCTTT. Its protein is CSAPRGFNTEAFF.

This clonotype was recorded at least ten times. Relative to the germline gene, one junction end is altered; a read error may explain this. The chain carries TRBV3-1 and TRBJ1-1; D ambiguous. Germline V lookup: CDR1 LGHDT, CDR2 YNNKEL (reference sequence). The CDR3 loop spans 14 amino acids. In DNA, the CDR3 is TGCGCCAGCAGCCAAGATGGAGGGAACACTGAAGCTTTCTTT. Translation: CASSQDGGNTEAFF.

V gene TRBV24-1 combines with J gene TRBJ1-1; D perhaps matches TRBD1 (5 bases). CDR3 length equals 13 residues. Per germline, CDR1 KGHDR and CDR2 SFDVKD. V lost 5 bases, J lost 13 bases, and 19 bases lay in between. In DNA form, the CDR3 reads TGTGCCACCAGTGTAAGGGGTAGGGGTGAGGTTTTCTTT. It translates to CATSVRGRGEVFF.

This clonotype has more than one count but fewer than ten. The chain carries TRBV4-1 and TRBJ1-3; 8 nucleotides match TRBD1. With 1 base clipped from V and 2 bases from J, the junction kept 7 bases outside the gene matches. From germline, CDR1 is MGHRA and CDR2 YSYEKL. This CDR3 spans 17 amino acids. This CDR3 reads CASSQGFGRGPGNTIYF. The CDR3 DNA follows: TGCGCCAGCAGCCAAGGATTCGGCAGGGGGCCTGGAAACACCATATATTTT.

This clonotype has a handful of counts. The chain joins TRBV20-1 to TRBJ2-7; weak D call: TRBD2 (6 bases). The CDR3 runs 13 residues. Trimming took 0 bases from V and 4 from J, leaving 10 bases between them. CDR1 and CDR2 from the germline V gene are DFQATT and SNEGSKA (reference sequence). This chain's CDR3 is CSAREGEVYEQYF. The CDR3 bases are TGCAGTGCTAGAGAAGGGGAGGTATACGAGCAGTACTTC.

This clonotype came up a few times. The chain combines TRBV20-1 with TRBJ2-6; D possibly corresponds to TRBD1 (6 bases). Trimming took off 0 bases at V and 1 base at J, with 16 bases between the two ends. CDR1 DFQATT and CDR2 SNEGSKA come from the germline V gene (reference sequence). This CDR3 has 18 amino acids. This CDR3 is CSARDGTGSRSGANVLTF. DNA for the CDR3: TGCAGTGCTAGAGATGGTACAGGGAGCAGGTCTGGGGCCAACGTCCTGACTTTC.